Following are 25 T cell receptor beta chains from one sample sequenced in a study of a mutant IDH1 vaccine in newly diagnosed glioma. Assay: immunoSEQ multiplex PCR; the TCRdb copy retains only in-frame clones and omits some. Of more than 50,000 clones listed, roughly 90% are singletons. These receptors have no identified antigens. Time point meaning: week 11, during vaccination. All doses held 300 ug of mutant IDH1 20-mer peptide, with topical imiquimod. Sample: PBMCs, taken from a glioma patient whose treatment included an IDH1 peptide vaccine. These receptors originate from a man aged 35-49 years with glioma.

The rearrangement joins TRBV5-4 to TRBJ2-3; 9 bases map to TRBD2. This CDR3 has 15 residues. In germline, CDR1 is SGHNT, CDR2 YYREEE (reference sequence). The V gene end was trimmed by 0 bases and the J gene end by 7 bases; junction bases not matched to a gene: 6. The chain's CDR3 is CASSLASGDQYTQYF. The DNA of the CDR3 is TGTGCCAGCAGCTTGGCTAGCGGGGACCAATATACGCAGTATTTT.

The chain employs TRBV27 and TRBJ1-2; D uncertain. V gave up 7 bases and J gave up 8 bases, with 14 bases separating them. Per germline, CDR1 MNHEY and CDR2 SMNVEV (reference sequence). This CDR3 contains 12 residues. The CDR3 DNA reads as TGTGCCAGCACCTCTACTGGTAGGGGCTACACCTTC. This gives the protein CASTSTGRGYTF.

The chain recombines TRBV6-4 with TRBJ2-3; 16 nucleotides line up with TRBD2. Trimming cost V 6 bases and J 4 bases; bases outside gene matches: 7. The CDR3 has 17 amino acids. Per germline, CDR1 MRHNA and CDR2 SNTAGT. The CDR3 DNA reads TGTGCCAGCAGCCCCGGGACTAGCGGGGGGGACGCAGATACGCAGTATTTT. It specifies CASSPGTSGGDADTQYF.

The chain links TRBV6-5 to TRBJ1-6, with no clear D. The CDR3 runs to 12 residues. V lost 2 bases, J lost 8 bases, and 4 bases lay in between. Germline assignment: CDR1 MNHEY and CDR2 SVGAGI. CDR3 sequence reads: CASSYGDSPLHF. In DNA form, the CDR3 reads TGTGCCAGCAGTTACGGTGATTCACCCCTCCACTTT.

The chain couples TRBV30 to TRBJ2-1; D is unresolved. Trimming removed 2 bases at V and 6 bases at J, with 20 bases between. Germline V gene sequence: CDR1 GTSNPN, CDR2 SVGIG (reference sequence). The CDR3 consists of 16 residues. CDR3 in amino acids: CAWSPLVGFGGNEQFF. CDR3 DNA sequence: TGTGCCTGGAGTCCACTGGTGGGCTTTGGTGGCAATGAGCAGTTCTTC.

The chain has TRBV5-4 and TRBJ2-7; weak D call: TRBD2 (7 bases). The CDR3 contains 16 residues. V was shortened by 4 bases and J by 4 bases, with 21 bases between the two germline ends. Germline V gene data show CDR1 as SGHNT and CDR2 as YYREEE (reference sequence). The DNA for the CDR3 is TGTGCCAGCAGCCTAGGACAGCGGGGACCGATATACGAGCAGTACTTC. This translates into CASSLGQRGPIYEQYF. Filled out from reference TRBV5-4 and TRBJ2-7, the complete variable domain reads ETGVTQSPTHLIKTRGQQVTLRCSSQSGHNTVSWYQQALGQGPQFIFQYYREEENGRGNFPPRFSGLQFPNYSSELNVNALELDDSALYLCASSLGQRGPIYEQYFGPGTRLTVT.

This clone has just one count. The genes are TRBV4-1 and TRBJ1-5; 11 nucleotides match TRBD1. With V trimmed by 4 bases and J by 5 bases, 7 bases remained unmatched. CDR3 length equals 16 residues. The germline gives CDR1 MGHRA, CDR2 YSYEKL. The CDR3 loop is CASSPRDRGNHQPQHF. In nucleotides, the CDR3 is TGCGCCAGCAGCCCCCGGGACAGGGGGAATCATCAGCCCCAGCATTTT.

V usage is TRBV7-8 and J usage is TRBJ2-7; the D gene is possibly TRBD1 (6 bases). The CDR3 is 15 amino acids. The V end lost 4 bases, the J end lost 5 bases, and 18 bases lay between the germline ends. Germline-derived CDR1 and CDR2 are SGHVS and FQNEAQ. The CDR3 DNA reads as TGTGCCAGCAGCTCCCTGGGTACAGGGTTCCACGAGCAGTACTTC. It is translated as CASSSLGTGFHEQYF.

The V gene is TRBV10-2, the J gene TRBJ1-3, with TRBD1 matching 7 bases. CDR3 size: 15 residues. V gave up 6 bases and J gave up 4 bases; unmatched junction bases: 9. Germline V gene lookup returns CDR1 WSHSY and CDR2 SAAADI. The CDR3 is CASREQGYNGNTIYF. CDR3 sequence (DNA): TGCGCCAGCAGAGAACAGGGGTATAACGGAAACACCATATATTTT.

This clone was recorded once. The chain combines TRBV10-3 with TRBJ2-1; D uncertain. The V end lost 0 bases, the J end lost 8 bases, and 8 bases lay between the germline ends. The CDR3 has 13 residues. Germline values: CDR1 ENHRY, CDR2 SYGVKD. The CDR3 protein is CAISESTSDEQFF. Here the CDR3 DNA reads TGTGCCATCAGTGAGTCGACGTCGGATGAGCAGTTCTTC.

To note about this clone: The identical CDR3 is also encoded by other nucleotide sequences in the sample. The chain employs TRBV10-3 and TRBJ2-7; unclear D gene. V lost 0 bases and J lost 11, with 14 bases in between. Germline V gene sequence: CDR1 ENHRY, CDR2 SYGVKD. The CDR3 consists of 13 residues. The DNA for the CDR3 is TGTGCCATCAGTGAGTCCCAGGAACGGTCCGAGTACTTC. This translates into CAISESQERSEYF.

The CDR3 DNA is TGTGCCAGCAGTAATTCCAGGGTCTACGAGCAGTACTTC. This encodes CASSNSRVYEQYF. The chain joins TRBV6-5 to TRBJ2-7; TRBD1 is a possible D gene (5 bases). Germline assignment: CDR1 MNHEY and CDR2 SVGAGI. There are 13 residues in the CDR3. Trimming removed 5 bases at V and 3 bases at J, with 11 bases between.

This sequence joins TRBV9 and TRBJ1-5; unclear D gene. Trimming removed 0 bases from V and 1 base from J, with 23 bases in between. This CDR3 is built from 20 residues. The V gene's germline CDR1 is SGDLS and CDR2 YYNGEE. The DNA for the CDR3 is TGTGCCAGCAGCGTAGAATATTTCGAGCGGCACTCTCCGAGCAATCAGCCCCAGCATTTT. Translation: CASSVEYFERHSPSNQPQHF.

This chain connects TRBV6-4 to TRBJ1-1, with a possible D match to TRBD1 (5 bases). Germline CDR1 is MRHNA and CDR2 is SNTAGT. This CDR3 is built from 13 residues. The V end lost 6 bases, the J end lost 3 bases, and 11 bases lay between the germline ends. CDR3 DNA: TGTGCCAGCAGGGGGGACGGGGACACTGAAGCTTTCTTT. Its protein product is CASRGDGDTEAFF.

The chain uses TRBV6-5 and TRBJ1-2, with D tentatively TRBD1 (6 bases). Deletions cut 4 bases from V and 4 bases from J, with 13 bases between. Germline-derived CDR1 and CDR2 are MNHEY and SVGAGI. The CDR3 is made up of 14 amino acids. The CDR3 DNA is TGTGCCAGCAGTTCGACAGGATCTTCCTATGGCTACACCTTC. This sequence encodes CASSSTGSSYGYTF.

This chain joins TRBV28 and TRBJ1-1; TRBD1 agrees at 12 bases. V shed 4 bases and J 7 bases; nucleotides not matched to a gene: 16. The CDR3 consists of 18 residues. CDR1 is MDHEN and CDR2 is SYDVKM in the germline V gene. The CDR3: CASSYHQSGTGGIGEAFF. The CDR3 DNA is TGTGCCAGCAGTTACCACCAATCCGGGACAGGGGGCATCGGTGAAGCTTTCTTT.

The chain is built from TRBV5-6 and TRBJ2-7; TRBD1 agrees at 7 bases. V lost 0 bases, J lost 9 bases, and 3 bases stayed unmatched. This CDR3 is built from 12 residues. CDR1 is SGHDT and CDR2 is YYEEEE in the germline V gene. The CDR3 DNA sequence: TGTGCCAGCAGCTTGGGACAGGGCGGGCAGTACGTC. It encodes CASSLGQGGQYV.

This chain links TRBV29-1 with TRBJ2-3; unclear D gene. From germline, CDR1 is SQVTM and CDR2 ANQGSEA. This CDR3 has 10 amino acids. CDR3 nucleotide sequence: TGCAGTGGCAAGGAAGATACGCAGTATTTT. This sequence encodes CSGKEDTQYF.

This clone has just one count. The gene calls are TRBV5-1 and TRBJ2-3; D uncertain. This CDR3 contains 14 residues. Germline V gives CDR1 SGHRS, CDR2 YFSETQ. V was cut by 0 bases and J by 6 bases, with 11 bases left in between. The CDR3 reads CASSLETRVDTQYF. In nucleotides, the CDR3 is TGCGCCAGCAGCTTGGAAACCCGAGTGGATACGCAGTATTTT.

The rearrangement joins TRBV11-2 to TRBJ1-3; TRBD1 matches at 8 bases. Trimming took 5 bases from V and 3 from J; bases not matched to a gene: 6. The CDR3 totals 15 residues. Per germline, CDR1 SGHAT and CDR2 FQNNGV. The chain's CDR3 is CASSRGQGGGNTIYF. DNA for the CDR3: TGTGCCAGCAGCCGTGGACAGGGAGGTGGAAACACCATATATTTT.

This chain connects TRBV28 to TRBJ1-2; a weak D match, TRBD1 (6 bases). With 7 bases removed from V and 8 bases from J, the gap between germline ends came to 20 bases. This CDR3 comprises 14 residues. Germline V CDR1 and CDR2: MDHEN, SYDVKM. CDR3 residues: CASIRITGIRGYTF. CDR3 sequence (DNA): TGTGCCAGCATTCGAATCACAGGGATTCGGGGCTACACCTTC.

The chain combines TRBV28 with TRBJ2-3; D is undetermined. V lost 2 bases to trimming and J lost 5 bases, with 5 bases between them. CDR1 and CDR2 (germline): MDHEN, SYDVKM. The CDR3 length is 12 residues. CDR3 nucleotides: TGTGCCAGCAGTTTACTCGTAGATACGCAGTATTTT. Translating it yields CASSLLVDTQYF.

The genes are TRBV28 and TRBJ2-5; unclear D gene. The ends were cut back, 2 bases at V and 2 bases at J, with 0 bases in the middle. This CDR3 spans 11 amino acids. Germline V gene data show CDR1 as MDHEN and CDR2 as SYDVKM. CDR3 residues: CASSLQETQYF. The DNA of the CDR3 is TGTGCCAGCAGTTTACAAGAGACCCAGTACTTC. Looking up the rest from reference TRBV28 and TRBJ2-5 gives the full variable domain: DVKVTQSSRYLVKRTGEKVFLECVQDMDHENMFWYRQDPGLGLRLIYFSYDVKMKEKGDIPEGYSVSREKKERFSLILESASTNQTSMYLCASSLQETQYFGPGTRLLVL.

The chain couples TRBV2 to TRBJ2-1; the D is unclear. The V gene lost 2 bases and the J gene lost 0 bases, with 14 bases spanning the gap. This CDR3 region has 17 residues. CDR1 is SNHLY and CDR2 is FYNNEI in the germline V gene. CDR3 region: CASSESAVSSSYNEQFF. CDR3 in DNA: TGTGCCAGCAGTGAATCGGCTGTCAGTAGCTCCTACAATGAGCAGTTCTTC.

The chain combines TRBV2 with TRBJ1-2; tentatively, D is TRBD1 (6 bases). CDR1 is SNHLY, CDR2 FYNNEI, per germline. CDR3 size: 18 residues. Trimming left V 6 bases short and J 1 base short, with 24 bases between. The CDR3 DNA follows: TGTGCCAGCAGAGAGGCGGACACAGGGCTATACTTTAACTATGGCTACACCTTC. Protein: CASREADTGLYFNYGYTF.